This T cell receptor beta chain was recorded in a study of T cell responses to AZD1222 COVID-19 vaccine. Overall study results and limits: Reportedly, close to half of spike-specific TCRs are directed against unmutated variant regions. White British people made up most donors, females outnumbered males, and clonal diversity was possibly underestimated. Increases in Spike-specific TCR breadth and depth were seen after two AZD1222 doses. Only a handful of AZD1222 recipients tested seropositive at baseline.

As to this clone: Its target is unknown.

Method: immunoSEQ multiplex PCR; TCRdb's copy keeps in-frame clones and lacks some. In the table there are 58,000 or so clones, around nine tenths of which are singletons. The CDR3 loop spans 14 amino acids. CDR1 is MDHEN, CDR2 SYDVKM, per germline. The V and J ends lost 6 bases and 2 bases respectively, with 11 bases between them. The chain uses TRBV28 and TRBJ1-3, with D possibly being TRBD1 (6 bases). This TCR was sampled from an adult who received the AZD1222 COVID-19 vaccine. The sequences come from peripheral blood, collected 28 days after the second AZD1222 dose. CDR3 loop: CASRAQGPGNTIYF. The CDR3 DNA reads as TGTGCCAGCAGGGCACAGGGACCTGGAAACACCATATATTTT.